Given below is one T cell receptor beta chain in context. These data belong to a study of blood T cell repertoires in COVID-19. Original handling: Reference gene primer amplification in the assay estimated nucleated cell counts. This table comes from immunoSEQ multiplex PCR, and its TCRdb copy is limited to in-frame clones, with some not included. That table is the source of V, J and clone size, and D and trimming were worked out from the DNA. The data contain about 300,000 clones, over 70% of them singletons. The TCR comes from a woman in her thirties or forties who had recovered from COVID-19. The sample consisted of peripheral blood.

CDR3 in amino acids: CASSQDLARGPTNEKLFF. CDR3 bases: TGCGCCAGCAGCCAAGATCTTGCCAGGGGACCTACTAATGAAAAACTGTTTTTT. The chain is built from TRBV4-3 and TRBJ1-4; D may be TRBD1 (6 bases). Trimming shortened V by 0 bases and J by 2 bases, and 16 bases separated the two germline ends. The CDR3 is 18 residues long. Germline V lookup: CDR1 LGHNA, CDR2 YSLEER.